Listed here are 26 T cell receptor beta chains from one sample, sequenced in a study of T cell responses to AZD1222 COVID-19 vaccine (dated by TCRdb to the early 2020s). The time point label here, explained by the study, means: baseline before first vaccination. The protocol used for the library was the immunoSEQ multiplex PCR assay. TCRdb limited this immuneACCESS table to in-frame rearrangements with V and J called. A share of clones is missing; checked studies link under half to unresolved V genes, and the rest is unexplained. This sample comprises approximately 180,000 clones, just under 90% of them detected only once. Of the sample, about 6% is held by the ten largest clones. Sample: peripheral blood, taken on day 0 of AZD1222 vaccination. The origin of the receptors is an adult in good health.

V usage is TRBV28 and J usage is TRBJ1-3; D call uncertain. The CDR3 is made up of 14 amino acids. Trimming took 3 bases from V and 4 from J, leaving 10 bases between them. Germline V gives CDR1 MDHEN, CDR2 SYDVKM. The CDR3 sequence: CASSFLGGGNTIYF. DNA of the CDR3: TGTGCCAGCAGTTTTCTGGGAGGGGGAAACACCATATATTTT.

This clone occurred a few times. The chain joins TRBV19 to TRBJ1-1; D ambiguous. The CDR3 loop spans 11 amino acids. Trimming took 6 bases from V and 3 from J, leaving 5 bases between them. Germline CDR1 LNHDA, CDR2 SQIVND (reference sequence). The DNA of the CDR3 is TGTGCCAGTAGATTGGACACTGAAGCTTTCTTT. Its translation: CASRLDTEAFF. Full variable domain (missing parts from reference TRBV19 and TRBJ1-1): DGGITQSPKYLFRKEGQNVTLSCEQNLNHDAMYWYRQDPGQGLRLIYYSQIVNDFQKGDIAEGYSVSREKKESFPLTVTSAQKNPTAFYLCASRLDTEAFFGQGTRLTVV.

The V call is TRBV10-3, the J call TRBJ1-5, with D perhaps matching TRBD1 (5 bases). Trimming left V 4 bases short and J 7 bases short, with 17 bases between. This CDR3 region has 15 residues. Germline V CDR1 and CDR2: ENHRY, SYGVKD. The CDR3 DNA follows: TGTGCCATCAGTGGAGGAGGGGTGGATGGACAGCCCCAGCATTTT. The encoded protein is CAISGGGVDGQPQHF.

The chain employs TRBV7-3 and TRBJ1-2; 7 bases align to TRBD1. The CDR3 has 15 amino acids. V lost 5 bases to trimming and J lost 7 bases; unmatched junction nucleotides: 13. From germline, CDR1 is SGHTA and CDR2 FQGTGA. The CDR3 sequence: CASSPSGDRAGGYTF. In nucleotides, the CDR3 is TGTGCCAGCAGCCCCTCGGGTGACAGGGCGGGTGGCTACACCTTC.

CDR3 amino acids: CASRSARFEKLFF. DNA for the CDR3: TGTGCCAGCAGATCGGCTCGCTTTGAAAAACTGTTTTTT. This rearrangement joins TRBV6-5 to TRBJ1-4, with D hard to call. The ends were cut back, 6 bases at V and 7 bases at J, with 12 bases in the middle. Germline CDR1 and CDR2: MNHEY and SVGAGI. CDR3 length: 13 residues.

This rearrangement joins TRBV7-9 to TRBJ2-5; either TRBD1 or TRBD2 may supply D (6 bases each). CDR1 and CDR2 from the germline V gene are SEHNR and FQNEAQ (reference sequence). V was cut by 0 bases and J by 5 bases, with 13 bases left in between. This CDR3 is 15 amino acids long. Written as DNA, the CDR3 is TGTGCCAGCAGCTTAGCCCAGGGGACTGGGGAGACCCAGTACTTC. Encoded protein: CASSLAQGTGETQYF.

This chain links TRBV9 with TRBJ1-2, with 11 nucleotides matching TRBD1. The CDR3 has 13 residues. V was pared by 8 bases and J by 7 bases, with 7 bases of the junction left unmatched. Looked up from germline, CDR1 is SGDLS and CDR2 is YYNGEE. DNA for the CDR3: TGTGCCAGTAGGACAGGGGGCGGCGGTGGCTACACCTTC. Encoded protein: CASRTGGGGGYTF.

The CDR3 sequence: CASSLPSRREDSPLHF. CDR3 sequence (DNA): TGTGCCAGCAGTCTGCCCTCTCGCAGGGAGGATTCACCCCTCCACTTT. This rearrangement joins TRBV28 to TRBJ1-6; possible D gene TRBD1, 5 bases. The germline gives CDR1 MDHEN, CDR2 SYDVKM. Trimming took off 5 bases at V and 8 bases at J, with 19 bases between the two ends. This CDR3 region has 16 residues.

This rearrangement joins TRBV9 to TRBJ2-7; 8 bases are shared with TRBD1. V shed 0 bases and J 7 bases; nucleotides not matched to a gene: 12. The CDR3 runs to 16 residues. From germline, CDR1 is SGDLS and CDR2 YYNGEE. The CDR3 loop is CASSVAGQGTPFEQYF. The CDR3 nucleotides are TGTGCCAGCAGCGTAGCTGGACAGGGCACGCCCTTTGAGCAGTACTTC. The full variable domain, its missing parts supplied by reference TRBV9 and TRBJ2-7, is DSGVTQTPKHLITATGQRVTLRCSPRSGDLSVYWYQQSLDQGLQFLIQYYNGEERAKGNILERFSAQQFPDLHSELNLSSLELGDSALYFCASSVAGQGTPFEQYFGPGTRLTVT.

The CDR3 reads CASSLVQDTQYF. The CDR3 coding sequence is TGTGCCAGCAGCTTAGTCCAAGATACGCAGTATTTT. The chain uses TRBV11-3 and TRBJ2-3; no definite D call. Germline V CDR1 and CDR2: SGHNT, YENEEA. The V gene lost 1 base and the J gene lost 5 bases, with 4 bases spanning the gap. The CDR3 contains 12 residues.

The chain recombines TRBV19 with TRBJ1-2; D gene ambiguous. CDR3 length: 11 residues. Germline CDR1 reads LNHDA; CDR2 reads SQIVND (reference sequence). V was pared by 1 base and J by 14 bases, with 11 bases between. CDR3 residues: CASSIGAAHTF. The DNA for the CDR3 is TGTGCCAGTAGTATAGGGGCCGCTCATACCTTC.

The chain combines TRBV7-2 with TRBJ2-7; D call uncertain. The V and J ends lost 1 base and 2 bases respectively, with 9 bases between them. Germline CDR1 is SGHTA and CDR2 is FQGNSA. The CDR3 has 14 residues. CDR3 nucleotide sequence: TGTGCCAGCAGCTTAGGCGCTAAACCCTACGAGCAGTACTTC. Amino acid sequence: CASSLGAKPYEQYF.

The chain recombines TRBV4-2 with TRBJ1-5; a weak D match, TRBD1 (6 bases). Germline V gives CDR1 LGHNA, CDR2 YNFKEQ. V lost 7 bases and J lost 2, with 9 bases in between. This CDR3 has 13 residues. In DNA form, the CDR3 reads TGTGCCAGCAAGGGGGACGGCAATCAGCCCCAGCATTTT. It specifies CASKGDGNQPQHF.

The chain recombines TRBV7-2 with TRBJ2-1; 12 nucleotides align to TRBD2. Germline V gives CDR1 SGHTA, CDR2 FQGNSA. This CDR3 has 14 residues. V lost 6 bases, J lost 9 bases, and 6 bases stayed unmatched. The CDR3 spells CASRVMGLAGEQFF. The CDR3 DNA reads as TGTGCCAGCAGGGTAATGGGACTAGCGGGTGAGCAGTTCTTC.

The rearrangement uses TRBV19 and TRBJ1-2, with 8 bases lining up with TRBD1. Germline lookup yields CDR1 LNHDA and CDR2 SQIVND (reference sequence). J gave up 2 bases and V 5 bases, and 13 bases lay outside the gene matches. The CDR3 extends over 17 amino acids. CDR3 region: CASSSRTGYGPNYGYTF. The CDR3, as DNA: TGTGCCAGTAGTTCCCGGACAGGGTATGGACCCAACTATGGCTACACCTTC.

Only one count was recorded for this clone. The gene calls are TRBV5-1 and TRBJ2-2; D perhaps matches TRBD2 (6 bases). This CDR3 has 16 residues. V was shortened by 0 bases and J by 5 bases, with 14 bases between the two germline ends. Germline V gene sequence: CDR1 SGHRS, CDR2 YFSETQ. The CDR3 spells CASSLAPGGGTGELFF. CDR3 nucleotide sequence: TGCGCCAGCAGCTTGGCCCCCGGGGGTGGAACCGGGGAGCTGTTTTTT.

The V and J genes are TRBV30 and TRBJ2-3, with a tentative D call TRBD2 (5 bases). V shed 2 bases and J shed 2 bases, with 14 bases lying between them. The CDR3 is 15 residues long. Germline CDR1 reads GTSNPN; CDR2 reads SVGIG (reference sequence). The CDR3 reads CAWSRSTGSTDTQYF. In DNA, the CDR3 is TGTGCCTGGAGTAGATCAACGGGATCCACAGATACGCAGTATTTT.

This chain links TRBV4-2 with TRBJ1-5; D not certain. CDR3 size: 15 residues. Trimming took 2 bases from V and 0 from J, leaving 8 bases between them. CDR1 is LGHNA and CDR2 is YNFKEQ in the germline V gene. The CDR3 DNA sequence: TGTGCCAGCAGCCAAACAGAAGGTAGCAATCAGCCCCAGCATTTT. It is translated as CASSQTEGSNQPQHF.

This chain uses TRBV15 with TRBJ1-1, with D perhaps TRBD1 (5 bases). Germline CDR1 and CDR2: LNHNV and YYDKDF (reference sequence). The CDR3 is 14 residues long. V was trimmed by 4 bases and J by 3 bases, leaving 12 bases between them. The CDR3 DNA reads as TGTGCCACCAGCAAGGGTAGGGGCCACACTGAAGCTTTCTTT. This translates into CATSKGRGHTEAFF.

This clone came up once. This chain connects TRBV6-5 to TRBJ2-2; 7 nucleotides agree with TRBD2. The germline CDR1 and CDR2 sequences are MNHEY and SVGAGI. V was clipped by 2 bases and J by 8 bases; unmatched bases: 8. The CDR3 is 15 amino acids. The DNA of the CDR3 is TGTGCCAGCAGTTACGGTGTAGCGGGCTTGGGGGAGCTGTTTTTT. Residues: CASSYGVAGLGELFF.

The J gene is TRBJ1-2, the V gene TRBV7-8, with a possible D match to TRBD1 (5 bases). The V gene lost 4 bases and the J gene lost 8 bases, with 20 bases spanning the gap. Germline V gene data show CDR1 as SGHVS and CDR2 as FQNEAQ. The CDR3 contains 15 residues. CDR3: CASSSNDRRRGGYTF. CDR3 bases: TGTGCCAGCAGCTCCAACGACCGGCGGAGGGGAGGCTACACCTTC.

The chain is built from TRBV6-5 and TRBJ2-3; a weak D match, TRBD2 (6 bases). Trimming stripped 6 bases from V and 4 bases from J, with 14 bases between. The CDR3 sequence is 14 residues long. Germline lookup yields CDR1 MNHEY and CDR2 SVGAGI. The CDR3 reads CASSRLGTADTQYF. CDR3 nucleotides: TGTGCCAGCAGCAGGCTCGGGACTGCAGATACGCAGTATTTT.

The V and J genes are TRBV7-3 and TRBJ1-1; D remains unclear. V was clipped by 5 bases and J by 0 bases, with 10 bases between them. Germline lookup yields CDR1 SGHTA and CDR2 FQGTGA. There are 14 residues in the CDR3. CDR3 protein: CASSKDRLNTEAFF. The CDR3 DNA reads as TGTGCCAGCAGCAAGGACCGCCTGAACACTGAAGCTTTCTTT.

V gene TRBV20-1 combines with J gene TRBJ2-1; TRBD2 agrees at 12 bases. V lost 5 bases to trimming and J lost 16 bases; unmatched junction nucleotides: 6. This CDR3 region has 11 residues. Germline V gene data show CDR1 as DFQATT and CDR2 as SNEGSKA (reference sequence). Written as DNA, the CDR3 is TGCAGTGCTCCTAGCGGGGGGGCCGAATTCTTC. The encoded protein is CSAPSGGAEFF.

The V call is TRBV4-3, the J call TRBJ1-1, with D tentatively TRBD1 (5 bases). Trimming took off 0 bases at V and 11 bases at J, with 19 bases between the two ends. The CDR3 is 15 amino acids. Germline lookup yields CDR1 LGHNA and CDR2 YSLEER. The DNA for the CDR3 is TGCGCCAGCAGCCAAGAACCGGGGCGGTCCCTTGACGCTTTCTTT. Encoded protein: CASSQEPGRSLDAFF.

The rearrangement joins TRBV6-5 to TRBJ2-3, with D perhaps TRBD2 (6 bases). V gave up 8 bases and J gave up 0 bases, with 9 bases separating them. The CDR3 sequence is 13 residues long. Germline V lookup: CDR1 MNHEY, CDR2 SVGAGI. The CDR3 here is CASRGTSTDTQYF. In DNA form, the CDR3 reads TGTGCCAGCCGGGGGACCAGCACAGATACGCAGTATTTT.